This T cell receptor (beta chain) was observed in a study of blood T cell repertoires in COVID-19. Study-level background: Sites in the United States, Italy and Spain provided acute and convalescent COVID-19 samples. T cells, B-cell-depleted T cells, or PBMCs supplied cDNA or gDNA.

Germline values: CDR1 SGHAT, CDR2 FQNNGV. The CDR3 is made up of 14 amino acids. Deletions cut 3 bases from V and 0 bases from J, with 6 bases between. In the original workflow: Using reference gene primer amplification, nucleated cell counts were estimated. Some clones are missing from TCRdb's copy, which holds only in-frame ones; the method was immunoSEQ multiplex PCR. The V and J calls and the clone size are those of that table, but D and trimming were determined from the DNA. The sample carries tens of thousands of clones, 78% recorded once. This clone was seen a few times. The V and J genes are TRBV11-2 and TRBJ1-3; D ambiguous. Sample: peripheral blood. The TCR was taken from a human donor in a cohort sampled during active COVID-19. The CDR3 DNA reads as TGTGCCAGCAGCTTCCCAGGCTCTGGAAACACCATATATTTT. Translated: CASSFPGSGNTIYF.